This TCR beta chain was obtained from a study of blood T cell repertoires in COVID-19. Turning to the study itself: COVID-19 samples, acute and convalescent, were from the United States, Italy and Spain.

Original handling: Counts of nucleated cells, estimated from reference gene primer amplification, were obtained. TCRdb's table, derived via immunoSEQ multiplex PCR, lists solely in-frame clones and lacks some. That table is the source of V, J and clone size, and D and trimming were worked out from the DNA. The sample consists of about 180,000 clones, roughly 86% of them appearing once. Germline assignment: CDR1 SNHLY and CDR2 FYNNEI. Trimming left V 4 bases short and J 6 bases short, with 10 bases between. The CDR3 has 13 amino acids. This receptor was identified in a woman in her twenties or thirties who had recovered from COVID-19. Sequencing was done on a sample of PBMCs or T cells enriched from blood (not recorded which). The chain recombines TRBV2 with TRBJ2-1; possibly TRBD2 for D (5 bases). The CDR3 protein is CASSGKRPNEQFF. CDR3 nucleotides: TGTGCCAGCAGTGGCAAGCGGCCCAATGAGCAGTTCTTC. The full variable domain, with the rest looked up from reference TRBV2 and TRBJ2-1, is EPEVTQTPSHQVTQMGQEVILRCVPISNHLYFYWYRQILGQKVEFLVSFYNNEISEKSEIFDDQFSVERPDGSNFTLKIRSTKLEDSAMYFCASSGKRPNEQFFGPGTRLTVL.